This T cell receptor (beta chain) is drawn from a study of T cell clonality in common variable immunodeficiency. Broader study findings: Common variable immunodeficiency TCR beta sequences reportedly had fewer deletions and N-nucleotide insertions. Links between repertoire features and CVID complications were heterogeneity-limited.

This clone was counted ten times or more. Antigen specificity is unknown. The sequenced fragment ends 3 residues before the CDR3 boundary, so the rest is inferred from the germline J gene. Germline V CDR1 and CDR2: WNHNN, SYGVQD (reference sequence). V dropped 2 bases and J dropped 0 bases, with 12 bases sitting between them. The CDR3 length is 16 residues. TCRdb's copy holds only in-frame clones and misses some; the assay was immunoSEQ multiplex PCR. Listed for the sample are under 50,000 clones, none seen a single time. Most patients and controls had Caucasian heritage. The specimen was peripheral blood mononuclear cells. The chain has TRBV10-1 and TRBJ2-3; D is possibly TRBD2 (5 bases). The TCR was taken from a person aged 18-70 years in good health. CDR3 region: CASSEPSGLSTDTQYF. CDR3 DNA, as far as it was read: TGCGCCAGCAGTGAGCCCAGCGGTCTCAGCACAGATACG.